This TCR beta chain was profiled in a study of T-cell memory formation after mild COVID-19. Whole-study results and caveats: Researchers found some responding clones in pre-infection memory, a sign that cross-reactive memory joined. Clones from the second wave (peaking day 37) had unconfirmed SARS-CoV-2 specificity. CD8+ contracting clones occupied EMRA, while CD4+ ones occupied mainly CM and EM.

Germline values: CDR1 DFQATT, CDR2 SNEGSKA (reference sequence). This CDR3 spans 12 amino acids. Trimming took off 0 bases at V and 8 bases at J, with 8 bases between the two ends. TCRdb re-derived calls from the 5' RACE reads in MiXCR, one entry per CDR3 protein. The table shows fewer than 700,000 distinct CDR3 sequences, with roughly 18% occurring only once. This clonotype was counted between two and nine times. Its cognate antigen is unknown. The source material was PBMCs or a T cell subset sorted from them (not recorded which). V usage is TRBV20-1 and J usage is TRBJ2-1; D is undetermined. The origin of this receptor is an adult woman who had mild COVID-19 (a few samples of this study predate the infection). Cell type and time point are not known. Written as DNA, the CDR3 is TGCAGTGCTAGAGATACCAGCTATGAGCAGTTCTTC. Encoded protein: CSARDTSYEQFF.